These 24 T cell receptor beta chains were sequenced from one sample in a study of cytomegalovirus exposure and HLA in healthy donors (dated by TCRdb to about 2017). Library construction relied on the immunoSEQ multiplex PCR assay. For the multiplex PCR, a mixture combining 60 forward primers for TCR Vbeta segments and 13 reverse primers for TCR Jbeta segments was used. What TCRdb holds here is the immuneACCESS table cut down to in-frame rearrangements. Part of the clones is not present; checked against another copy, under half of the missing clones reflect an unresolved V gene, and the others are unexplained. Counted in this sample were some 99,000 clones; approximately 69% of them appeared once. The ten most abundant clones make up 1.2% of the sample. Sequences were obtained from PBMCs. The receptors stem from a female donor in good health and CMV-seronegative.

The V and J genes are TRBV11-3 and TRBJ2-5; TRBD2 matches at 11 bases. The V gene's germline CDR1 is SGHNT and CDR2 YENEEA. V lost 3 bases and J lost 5; bases outside the gene matches: 5. This CDR3 region has 15 residues. The chain's CDR3 is CASSFGLAGGETQYF. The DNA for the CDR3 is TGTGCCAGCAGCTTTGGACTAGCGGGTGGTGAGACCCAGTACTTC.

This clone has more than one count but fewer than ten. The chain combines TRBV5-6 with TRBJ2-5; TRBD1 agrees at 7 bases. The germline CDR1 and CDR2 sequences are SGHDT and YYEEEE. This CDR3 has 15 residues. Trimming cost V 0 bases and J 4 bases; bases outside gene matches: 6. The CDR3 DNA sequence: TGTGCCAGCAGCTTGGTAGGGGGCGCGGGAGAGACCCAGTACTTC. It encodes CASSLVGGAGETQYF.

This chain joins TRBV4-3 and TRBJ1-2; D is possibly TRBD1 (5 bases). The ends were cut back, 2 bases at V and 5 bases at J, with 18 bases in the middle. Germline V CDR1 and CDR2: LGHNA, YSLEER. The CDR3 runs 16 residues. CDR3: CASSQPGSDGGYGYTF. The CDR3 DNA reads TGCGCCAGCAGCCAACCGGGGTCCGACGGGGGTTATGGCTACACCTTC.

The chain uses TRBV7-8 and TRBJ2-4; TRBD2 agrees at 10 bases. V lost 1 base, J lost 16 bases, and 4 bases stayed unmatched. Germline CDR1 reads SGHVS; CDR2 reads FQNEAQ. The CDR3 runs to 12 residues. As DNA, the CDR3 is TGTGCCAGCAGCTTAGGTACTAGCGGGACATACTTC. It translates to CASSLGTSGTYF.

The J gene is TRBJ1-5, the V gene TRBV6-5, with D maybe TRBD1 (6 bases). Trimming cost V 6 bases and J 6 bases, with 15 bases left between them. This CDR3 is built from 14 residues. From germline, CDR1 is MNHEY and CDR2 SVGAGI. The CDR3 sequence is CASSPQGLGQPQHF. The CDR3 nucleotides read TGTGCCAGCAGCCCCCAGGGGCTGGGTCAGCCCCAGCATTTT.

The chain joins TRBV9 to TRBJ2-7, with 7 bases lining up with TRBD2. The CDR3 covers 15 residues. V lost 0 bases and J lost 3; bases outside the gene matches: 6. Germline values: CDR1 SGDLS, CDR2 YYNGEE. The CDR3 protein is CASSVGAGVSYEQYF. The CDR3 DNA reads TGTGCCAGCAGCGTAGGGGCGGGGGTAAGCTACGAGCAGTACTTC.

The chain employs TRBV7-6 and TRBJ2-3; D is ambiguous. This CDR3 has 14 residues. Trimming removed 5 bases from V and 4 bases from J, with 13 bases in between. Germline loops: CDR1 SGHVS, CDR2 FNYEAQ. CDR3 coding DNA: TGTGCCAGCAGCCTCACTTCAAATGCAGATACGCAGTATTTT. Protein: CASSLTSNADTQYF.

The CDR3 here is CASSLSRVYNEQFF. CDR3 coding DNA: TGTGCCAGCAGTTTATCCCGGGTGTACAATGAGCAGTTCTTC. The chain joins TRBV27 to TRBJ2-1; the D is unclear. The ends were cut back, 0 bases at V and 4 bases at J, with 7 bases in the middle. CDR3 length: 14 amino acids. CDR1 and CDR2 (germline): MNHEY, SMNVEV (reference sequence).

The chain combines TRBV5-1 with TRBJ1-3; a possible D gene is TRBD1 (6 bases). The ends were cut back, 4 bases at V and 3 bases at J, with 17 bases in the middle. CDR3 length equals 16 residues. CDR1 and CDR2 from the germline V gene are SGHRS and YFSETQ. The CDR3 bases are TGCGCCAGCAGCCCCGGGGACACGGGACGTGGAAACACCATATATTTT. Amino acid sequence: CASSPGDTGRGNTIYF.

The chain links TRBV14 to TRBJ2-1; a possible D gene is TRBD2 (5 bases). V lost 2 bases and J 7 bases, leaving 15 bases between the germline ends. The V gene's germline CDR1 is SGHDN and CDR2 FVKESK. CDR3 length: 15 amino acids. In nucleotides, the CDR3 is TGTGCCAGCAGCCAATTTCGGACTCTCGTAAATGAGCAGTTCTTC. It yields the protein CASSQFRTLVNEQFF.

This clone has more than one count but fewer than ten. CDR3 sequence: CASSLEGGGTPYF. Written as DNA, the CDR3 is TGTGCCAGCAGCTTAGAAGGGGGCGGGACTCCGTACTTC. The chain recombines TRBV7-9 with TRBJ2-7; the D gene is possibly TRBD1 (7 bases). V was pared by 1 base and J by 12 bases, with 16 bases between. Per germline, CDR1 SEHNR and CDR2 FQNEAQ (reference sequence). The CDR3 extends over 13 amino acids.

The V gene is TRBV4-1, the J gene TRBJ2-4; the match to TRBD2 covers 8 bases. This CDR3 comprises 12 residues. Losses at the gene ends were 3 bases for V and 9 bases for J; bases not matched to a gene: 1. Germline values: CDR1 MGHRA, CDR2 YSYEKL. The CDR3 coding sequence is TGCGCCAGCAGCCAGGCGGGGGGCATTCAGTACTTC. Its protein is CASSQAGGIQYF.

CDR3 residues: CASSESSSPTTGELFF. The CDR3, as DNA: TGCGCCAGCAGTGAGTCATCTAGCCCTACCACCGGGGAGCTGTTTTTT. This chain links TRBV10-1 with TRBJ2-2; weak D call: TRBD2 (5 bases). V gave up 0 bases and J gave up 4 bases, with 12 bases separating them. The germline V gene encodes CDR1 WNHNN and CDR2 SYGVQD (reference sequence). The CDR3 consists of 16 residues.

The V and J genes are TRBV4-2 and TRBJ2-7, with TRBD2 matching 10 bases. V was clipped by 0 bases and J by 4 bases; unmatched bases: 6. The CDR3 has 16 residues. Germline V lookup: CDR1 LGHNA, CDR2 YNFKEQ. The CDR3, as DNA: TGTGCCAGCAGCCAAGATCAAGCGGGAGGGGGGTACGAGCAGTACTTC. Protein product: CASSQDQAGGGYEQYF.

This clone came up a few times. The rearrangement joins TRBV6-4 to TRBJ2-2; 8 bases match TRBD2. The J segment lost 7 bases and the V segment lost 5 bases, leaving 6 bases of the junction unmatched. The CDR3 spans 14 residues. Germline CDR1 and CDR2: MRHNA and SNTAGT. The CDR3 sequence is CASSLTSEGGELFF. The CDR3 DNA follows: TGTGCCAGCAGTCTGACTAGCGAGGGCGGGGAGCTGTTTTTT.

V and J are TRBV25-1 and TRBJ2-3; 10 positions match TRBD1. V trimming: 5 bases; J trimming: 2 bases; junction bases outside the gene matches: 4. This CDR3 comprises 15 residues. Germline loops: CDR1 MGHDK, CDR2 SYGVNS. CDR3 bases: TGTGCCAGCAGTATGACAGGGGGCTCCACAGATACGCAGTATTTT. The encoded protein is CASSMTGGSTDTQYF.

This chain uses TRBV5-1 with TRBJ2-1; D remains ambiguous. CDR3 size: 16 residues. From germline, CDR1 is SGHRS and CDR2 YFSETQ. The CDR3 DNA sequence: TGCGCTAAAGCCCCAGAGCAGCGCCAAACCGACAATGAGCAGTTCTTC. Translating it yields CAKAPEQRQTDNEQFF.

The chain links TRBV9 to TRBJ2-1; 8 bases fit TRBD2. V lost 0 bases, J lost 3 bases, and 5 bases stayed unmatched. The germline V gene has CDR1 SGDLS and CDR2 YYNGEE. The CDR3 is 16 residues long. CDR3 protein: CASSVGGGRSYNEQFF. The CDR3 nucleotides read TGTGCCAGCAGCGTAGGGGGCGGGAGGAGCTACAATGAGCAGTTCTTC.

The V and J genes are TRBV19 and TRBJ1-4; 7 bases line up with TRBD1. The V segment lost 6 bases and the J segment 5 bases; nucleotides outside the gene matches: 6. Germline CDR1 LNHDA, CDR2 SQIVND (reference sequence). The length of the CDR3 is 14 residues. DNA of the CDR3: TGTGCCAGTAGCCTGACAGGGAAGAATGAAAAACTGTTTTTT. Amino acid sequence: CASSLTGKNEKLFF.

This chain uses TRBV6-5 with TRBJ2-3, with no clear D. The CDR3 runs 14 residues. Germline CDR1 MNHEY, CDR2 SVGAGI. Trimming cost V 0 bases and J 1 base, with 5 bases left between them. The CDR3 spells CASSYSERTDTQYF. CDR3 nucleotide sequence: TGTGCCAGCAGTTACTCGGAGCGCACAGATACGCAGTATTTT.

This sequence joins TRBV5-6 and TRBJ2-3, with 11 nucleotides matching TRBD1. Trimming took 3 bases from V and 6 from J; bases not matched to a gene: 3. In germline, CDR1 is SGHDT, CDR2 YYEEEE. The CDR3 runs to 14 residues. The CDR3 loop is CASSWDRGSDTQYF. CDR3 sequence (DNA): TGTGCCAGCAGCTGGGACAGGGGGTCTGATACGCAGTATTTT. Filled out from reference TRBV5-6 and TRBJ2-3, the complete variable domain reads DAGVTQSPTHLIKTRGQQVTLRCSPKSGHDTVSWYQQALGQGPQFIFQYYEEEERQRGNFPDRFSGHQFPNYSSELNVNALLLGDSALYLCASSWDRGSDTQYFGPGTRLTVL.

This clone was observed many times. The CDR3 bases are TGTGCCAGCAGTGAAAGGGGACAGGGGGCAAGAGGCTACACCTTC. This encodes CASSERGQGARGYTF. The chain combines TRBV6-1 with TRBJ1-2, with 12 bases lining up with TRBD1. The CDR3 runs 15 residues. Germline values: CDR1 MNHNS, CDR2 SASEGT. With V trimmed by 2 bases and J by 8 bases, 6 bases remained unmatched.

This clone was counted a few times. The rearrangement links TRBV4-3 to TRBJ2-1, with D unresolved. The CDR3 has 14 residues. Per germline, CDR1 LGHNA and CDR2 YSLEER. Trimming shortened V by 2 bases and J by 0 bases, and 5 bases separated the two germline ends. This CDR3 reads CASSQQDSYNEQFF. The CDR3 DNA follows: TGCGCCAGCAGCCAACAGGACTCCTACAATGAGCAGTTCTTC.

The chain has TRBV29-1 and TRBJ1-2; D gene unclear. Germline assignment: CDR1 SQVTM and CDR2 ANQGSEA. Trimming took off 4 bases at V and 5 bases at J, with 11 bases between the two ends. The CDR3 is 12 amino acids. The CDR3 DNA sequence: TGCAGCGTTGGAGGTCAGTCTTATGGCTACACCTTC. Protein sequence: CSVGGQSYGYTF. The full variable domain, in which reference TRBV29-1 and TRBJ1-2 provide the parts outside the CDR3, is SAVISQKPSRDICQRGTSLTIQCQVDSQVTMMFWYRQQPGQSLTLIATANQGSEATYESGFVIDKFPISRPNLTFSTLTVSNMSPEDSSIYLCSVGGQSYGYTFGSGTRLTVV.